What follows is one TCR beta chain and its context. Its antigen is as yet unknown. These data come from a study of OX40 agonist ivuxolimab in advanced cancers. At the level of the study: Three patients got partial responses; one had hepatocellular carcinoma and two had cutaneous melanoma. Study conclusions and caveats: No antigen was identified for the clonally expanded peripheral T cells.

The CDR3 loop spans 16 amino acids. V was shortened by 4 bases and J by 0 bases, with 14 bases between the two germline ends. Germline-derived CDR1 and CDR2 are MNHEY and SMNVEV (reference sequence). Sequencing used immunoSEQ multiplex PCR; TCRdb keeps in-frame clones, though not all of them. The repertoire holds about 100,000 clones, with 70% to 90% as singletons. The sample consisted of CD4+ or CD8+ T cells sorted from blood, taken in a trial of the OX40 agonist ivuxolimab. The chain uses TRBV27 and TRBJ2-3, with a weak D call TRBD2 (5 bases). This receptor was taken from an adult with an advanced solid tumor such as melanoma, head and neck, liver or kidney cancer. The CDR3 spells CASSSLGGFSTDTQYF. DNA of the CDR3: TGTGCCAGCAGTTCCCTAGGCGGGTTTAGCACAGATACGCAGTATTTT.